This passage covers 2 T cell receptor beta chains from one sample sequenced in a study of CD8+CD57+ T cells in acquired aplastic anemia. For CDR3 and TCR beta VDJ profiling, genomic DNA was the template used. TCRdb recomputed calls from the reads with MiXCR, one row per CDR3 protein. The profile shows about 190,000 distinct CDR3 sequences, over 60% of them singletons. Sequenced input: sorted CD4+, CD8+, or CD8+CD57+ T cells (not recorded which) from PBMCs. These receptors were collected from a human donor with severe aplastic anemia or a healthy control (not recorded which).

The chain has TRBV7-3 and TRBJ1-2; tentatively, D is TRBD1 (6 bases). The germline V gene encodes CDR1 SGHTA and CDR2 FQGTGA. Between the trimmed V and J ends, which lost 6 bases and 8 bases, there was a span of 22 bases. This CDR3 comprises 15 residues. The CDR3 bases are TGTGCCAGCAGTTTCGGAGGGTTTGGGGGCGAGGGCTACACCTTC. It codes for CASSFGGFGGEGYTF.

This chain joins TRBV3-2 and TRBJ1-1; the tabulated D call, TRBD1, remains unverified against the DNA. TRBV3-2 is a listed pseudogene. The CDR3 is 16 residues long. CDR3 DNA sequence: TGTGCCAGCAGCCTGACCTTAGACAGGGGAAACACTGAAGCTTTCTTT. This translates into CASSLTLDRGNTEAFF.